This passage covers 22 T cell receptor beta chains from one sample sequenced in a study of glioma-infiltrating T cells after dendritic cell vaccination. Generated by immunoSEQ multiplex PCR, the TCRdb table keeps only in-frame clones and is missing some. The table includes approximately 36,000 clones, approximately 84% detected once. Sequencing used blood, obtained before dendritic cell vaccination. These receptors originate from a human donor with glioblastoma.

CDR3 protein: CASSRRRTGTFLYEQYF. Here the CDR3 DNA reads TGTGCCAGCAGCCGACGGAGGACAGGGACGTTCCTCTACGAGCAGTACTTC. V is TRBV11-1 and J is TRBJ2-7, with 8 bases fitting TRBD1. This CDR3 region has 17 residues. From germline, CDR1 is SGHAT and CDR2 FQDESV (reference sequence). The V and J ends lost 5 bases and 3 bases, in that order; junction bases with no gene match: 15.

This clone has a handful of counts. The chain carries TRBV7-2 and TRBJ1-1; D gene uncertain. There are 14 residues in the CDR3. V was trimmed by 1 base and J by 4 bases, leaving 10 bases between them. The germline V gene has CDR1 SGHTA and CDR2 FQGNSA. CDR3 sequence (DNA): TGTGCCAGCAGCTTAGTGGTAATAGCCACTGAAGCTTTCTTT. Protein product: CASSLVVIATEAFF. Together with reference TRBV7-2 and TRBJ1-1, the CDR3 gives the full variable domain: GAGVSQSPSNKVTEKGKDVELRCDPISGHTALYWYRQSLGQGLEFLIYFQGNSAPDKSGLPSDRFSAERTGGSVSTLTIQRTQQEDSAVYLCASSLVVIATEAFFGQGTRLTVV.

This chain joins TRBV5-6 and TRBJ2-3; TRBD2 matches 8 bases. CDR1 is SGHDT, CDR2 YYEEEE, per germline. Trimming at V came to 5 bases and at J to 4 bases, leaving 9 bases not matched to a gene. This CDR3 region has 15 residues. The CDR3 loop is CASRQLQLAADTQYF. The CDR3 nucleotides are TGTGCCAGCAGACAATTGCAACTAGCGGCAGATACGCAGTATTTT.

V is TRBV7-2 and J is TRBJ1-5, with TRBD1 matching 12 bases. The germline CDR1 and CDR2 sequences are SGHTA and FQGNSA. V shed 4 bases, J shed 1 base, and the junction held 11 bases outside the gene matches. The CDR3 contains 19 residues. CDR3 in amino acids: CASSSSPGQGAGSNQPQHF. The DNA of the CDR3 is TGTGCCAGCAGCTCCTCACCGGGACAGGGGGCGGGAAGCAATCAGCCCCAGCATTTT.

The V and J genes are TRBV27 and TRBJ2-7; tentative D call: TRBD1 (5 bases). From germline, CDR1 is MNHEY and CDR2 SMNVEV (reference sequence). CDR3 size: 13 residues. Trimming pared 6 bases from V and 7 bases from J, leaving 16 bases between. CDR3 DNA sequence: TGTGCCAGCAGCAAAAAGGGGCCTTGGGAGCAGTACTTC. This sequence encodes CASSKKGPWEQYF.

The CDR3 nucleotides are TGTGCCAGCAGCCCACAGGGGCGATATAGCTCTGGGGCCAACGTCCTGACTTTC. It codes for CASSPQGRYSSGANVLTF. The chain employs TRBV7-9 and TRBJ2-6, with 7 bases that match TRBD1. After removal of 5 bases from V and 0 bases from J, the junction contained 10 bases not matched to a gene. Germline V gene data show CDR1 as SEHNR and CDR2 as FQNEAQ (reference sequence). CDR3 length: 18 residues.

The V gene is TRBV2, the J gene TRBJ1-6; D not resolved. The CDR3 consists of 15 residues. V gave up 6 bases and J gave up 9 bases, with 18 bases separating them. From germline, CDR1 is SNHLY and CDR2 FYNNEI. The CDR3 nucleotides are TGTGCCAGCAGGACGGAATCTAGACTCGGTTCACCCCTCCACTTT. It specifies CASRTESRLGSPLHF.

A remark on this clone: In the same sample, other DNA sequences code for this CDR3. V and J are TRBV7-3 and TRBJ2-5; tentative D call: TRBD1 (6 bases). Germline V gene sequence: CDR1 SGHTA, CDR2 FQGTGA. V gave up 3 bases and J gave up 5 bases, with 10 bases separating them. This CDR3 is built from 13 residues. The CDR3 coding sequence is TGTGCCAGCAGCTTCGCAGGGGAGGAGACCCAGTACTTC. This codes for CASSFAGEETQYF.

The chain has TRBV5-5 and TRBJ2-7; D is perhaps TRBD1 (6 bases). The CDR3 is made up of 17 amino acids. Trimming took 2 bases from V and 0 from J, leaving 18 bases between them. Germline V gene data show CDR1 as SGHKS and CDR2 as YYEKEE (reference sequence). The CDR3 is CASSLGARGPSSYEQYF. The CDR3 nucleotides are TGTGCCAGCAGCTTAGGGGCCAGGGGCCCCAGCTCCTACGAGCAGTACTTC.

This clone was detected only once. The rearrangement joins TRBV27 to TRBJ1-5, with 8 bases lining up with TRBD1. Germline values: CDR1 MNHEY, CDR2 SMNVEV (reference sequence). V dropped 9 bases and J dropped 7; count of bases not matched to a gene: 5. The CDR3 is made up of 12 amino acids. This CDR3 reads CASRTGIQPQHF. The DNA for the CDR3 is TGTGCCAGTCGGACAGGGATACAGCCCCAGCATTTT.

This clone was observed once. This chain connects TRBV9 to TRBJ2-3; tentative D call: TRBD2 (5 bases). Trimming took 1 base from V and 0 from J, leaving 9 bases between them. From germline, CDR1 is SGDLS and CDR2 YYNGEE. CDR3 length: 15 residues. The CDR3 bases are TGTGCCAGCAGCGTATATTCGGGGAGCACAGATACGCAGTATTTT. Residues: CASSVYSGSTDTQYF.

The V and J genes are TRBV7-2 and TRBJ2-7, with D maybe TRBD1 (5 bases). CDR1 is SGHTA, CDR2 FQGNSA, per germline. V gave up 4 bases and J gave up 4 bases, with 8 bases separating them. CDR3 length equals 12 residues. The CDR3 here is CASSSPGYEQYF. CDR3 bases: TGTGCCAGCAGCTCACCAGGGTACGAGCAGTACTTC.

The chain uses TRBV2 and TRBJ2-7, with 9 bases identical to TRBD1. The germline CDR1 and CDR2 sequences are SNHLY and FYNNEI. V shed 6 bases, J shed 6 bases, and the junction held 9 bases outside the gene matches. There are 14 residues in the CDR3. The CDR3: CASRPGTGYGEQYF. The CDR3 coding sequence is TGTGCCAGCAGGCCCGGGACAGGGTATGGCGAGCAGTACTTC.

The chain employs TRBV5-6 and TRBJ2-7; 8 positions match TRBD1. The trim removed 4 bases at V and 5 bases at J, leaving 11 bases unmatched. The CDR3 length is 15 residues. Germline values: CDR1 SGHDT, CDR2 YYEEEE. CDR3 amino acids: CASSLLQGAVDEQYF. In DNA, the CDR3 is TGTGCCAGCAGCCTCCTCCAGGGGGCGGTGGACGAGCAGTACTTC. Based on the CDR3 plus reference TRBV5-6 and TRBJ2-7, the full variable domain is DAGVTQSPTHLIKTRGQQVTLRCSPKSGHDTVSWYQQALGQGPQFIFQYYEEEERQRGNFPDRFSGHQFPNYSSELNVNALLLGDSALYLCASSLLQGAVDEQYFGPGTRLTVT.

DNA of the CDR3: TGTGCCAGCAGCCAGGGCTTTGAGGGAGGGGGCTACACCTTC. Protein product: CASSQGFEGGGYTF. V gene TRBV4-2 combines with J gene TRBJ1-2; no definite D call. V lost 3 bases and J lost 8, with 16 bases in between. From germline, CDR1 is LGHNA and CDR2 YNFKEQ. The length of the CDR3 is 14 residues.

This chain joins TRBV28 and TRBJ2-5, with no clear D. This CDR3 has 15 residues. V lost 2 bases, J lost 3 bases, and 13 bases lay in between. Germline loops: CDR1 MDHEN, CDR2 SYDVKM. The CDR3 nucleotides are TGTGCCAGCAGTTTACGTTGGCTTCCAAAAGAGACCCAGTACTTC. Protein product: CASSLRWLPKETQYF.

The V call is TRBV19, the J call TRBJ2-2, with 11 bases identical to TRBD2. The length of the CDR3 is 14 residues. From germline, CDR1 is LNHDA and CDR2 SQIVND (reference sequence). The trim removed 11 bases at V and 5 bases at J, leaving 7 bases unmatched. Written as DNA, the CDR3 is TGTGCCTCGACTAGCGGGGTATATACCGGGGAGCTGTTTTTT. Translated: CASTSGVYTGELFF. The full variable domain, with the rest looked up from reference TRBV19 and TRBJ2-2, is DGGITQSPKYLFRKEGQNVTLSCEQNLNHDAMYWYRQDPGQGLRLIYYSQIVNDFQKGDIAEGYSVSREKKESFPLTVTSAQKNPTAFYLCASTSGVYTGELFFGEGSRLTVL.

This clone was seen a single time. The genes are TRBV19 and TRBJ2-2, with a possible D match to TRBD2 (5 bases). The CDR3 has 15 residues. The germline CDR1 and CDR2 sequences are LNHDA and SQIVND (reference sequence). The V end lost 6 bases, the J end lost 3 bases, and 14 bases lay between the germline ends. The CDR3 nucleotides read TGTGCCAGTAGCCCGCCGCGGGTGGACACCGGGGAGCTGTTTTTT. This sequence encodes CASSPPRVDTGELFF.

This clone came up once. V gene TRBV18 combines with J gene TRBJ1-3; 7 bases match TRBD1. V lost 10 bases and J lost 4; bases outside the gene matches: 16. Germline V gene data show CDR1 as KGHSH and CDR2 as LQKENI. The CDR3 has 16 residues. The CDR3 spells CATRRTGDSKGNTIYF. In nucleotides, the CDR3 is TGTGCCACCCGACGAACCGGGGACAGCAAAGGAAACACCATATATTTT.

The chain is built from TRBV5-4 and TRBJ2-7, with TRBD1 matching over 7 bases. From germline, CDR1 is SGHNT and CDR2 YYREEE (reference sequence). The CDR3 runs 13 residues. The trim removed 1 base at V and 2 bases at J, leaving 0 bases unmatched. The CDR3 DNA reads TGTGCCAGCAGCTTGACAGGGGCCTACGAGCAGTACTTC. Translating gives CASSLTGAYEQYF. The full variable domain, with the rest looked up from reference TRBV5-4 and TRBJ2-7, is ETGVTQSPTHLIKTRGQQVTLRCSSQSGHNTVSWYQQALGQGPQFIFQYYREEENGRGNFPPRFSGLQFPNYSSELNVNALELDDSALYLCASSLTGAYEQYFGPGTRLTVT.

The chain carries TRBV7-9 and TRBJ2-7; D is undetermined. The CDR3 is 12 residues long. Germline V gene lookup returns CDR1 SEHNR and CDR2 FQNEAQ (reference sequence). Trimming removed 0 bases at V and 9 bases at J, with 9 bases between. The CDR3: CASSLAFDRQYF. The CDR3, as DNA: TGTGCCAGCAGCTTAGCGTTTGATAGGCAGTACTTC.

The chain links TRBV7-2 to TRBJ1-6, with 7 bases identical to TRBD1. The germline CDR1 and CDR2 sequences are SGHTA and FQGNSA. With V trimmed by 5 bases and J by 11 bases, 9 bases remained unmatched. This CDR3 contains 14 residues. CDR3: CASSPRQGMTPLHF. The CDR3 DNA sequence: TGTGCCAGCAGCCCCCGACAGGGAATGACACCCCTCCACTTT.